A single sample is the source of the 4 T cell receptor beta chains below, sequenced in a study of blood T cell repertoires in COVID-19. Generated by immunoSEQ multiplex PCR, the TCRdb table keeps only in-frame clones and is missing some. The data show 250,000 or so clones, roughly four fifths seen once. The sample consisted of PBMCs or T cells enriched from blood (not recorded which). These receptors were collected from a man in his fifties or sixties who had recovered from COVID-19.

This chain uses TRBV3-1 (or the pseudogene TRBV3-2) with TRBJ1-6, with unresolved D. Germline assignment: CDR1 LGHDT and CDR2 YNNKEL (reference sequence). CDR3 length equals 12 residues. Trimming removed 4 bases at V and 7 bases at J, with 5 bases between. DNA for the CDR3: TGTGCCAGCAGCCTCCTAAATTCACCCCTCCACTTT. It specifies CASSLLNSPLHF.

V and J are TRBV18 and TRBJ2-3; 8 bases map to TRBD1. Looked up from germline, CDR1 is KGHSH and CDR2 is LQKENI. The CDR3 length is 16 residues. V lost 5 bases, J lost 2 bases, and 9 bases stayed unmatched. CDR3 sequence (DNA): TGTGCCAGCTCAGCCCCGTCGACAGGGGTCACAGATACGCAGTATTTT. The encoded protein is CASSAPSTGVTDTQYF.

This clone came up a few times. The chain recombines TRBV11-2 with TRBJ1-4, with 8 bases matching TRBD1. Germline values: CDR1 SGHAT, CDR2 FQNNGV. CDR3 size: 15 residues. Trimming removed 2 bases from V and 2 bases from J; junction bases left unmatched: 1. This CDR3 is CASSLSGGTNEKLFF. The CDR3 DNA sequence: TGTGCCAGCAGCTTATCAGGGGGCACTAATGAAAAACTGTTTTTT.

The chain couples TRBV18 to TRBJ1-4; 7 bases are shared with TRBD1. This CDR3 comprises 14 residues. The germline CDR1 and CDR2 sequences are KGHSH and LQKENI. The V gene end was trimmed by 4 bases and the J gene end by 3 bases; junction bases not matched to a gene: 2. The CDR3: CASSQGAPNEKLFF. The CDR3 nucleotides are TGTGCCAGCTCACAGGGGGCGCCTAATGAAAAACTGTTTTTT.